This is a list of T cell receptor beta chains from one sample in a study of blood T cells in healthy people across ages. TCRdb called the 5' RACE reads again in MiXCR, with one record for every CDR3 protein. The repertoire holds about 1.8 million distinct CDR3 sequences, approximately 50% seen once, with less than 2.5% in the top ten. The sample comprised blood. Receptors were obtained from a woman aged 40-49 years in good health. Both conserved end residues are part of each CDR3. Each record gives: V gene, D gene, J gene, clone size, CDR3 DNA, CDR3 protein. A D gene is named only where the DNA matches it firmly. Rows may omit the clone size; those that give it use once, few, many or a size class.

v_gene: TRBV9; d_gene: -; j_gene: TRBJ1-5; abundance: -; CDR3nt: TGTGCCAGCAGCGTAGGCACAACCAATCAGCCCCAGCATTTT; CDR3aa: CASSVGTTNQPQHF
v_gene: TRBV2; d_gene: -; j_gene: TRBJ2-7; abundance: -; CDR3nt: TGTGCCAGCAAACTTTACGAGCAGTACTTC; CDR3aa: CASKLYEQYF
v_gene: TRBV6-2/TRBV6-3; d_gene: TRBD2; j_gene: TRBJ2-5; abundance: -; CDR3nt: TGTGCCAGCGGAAAGGGACTAGCGTGGGAGACCCAGTACTTC; CDR3aa: CASGKGLAWETQYF
v_gene: TRBV7-2; d_gene: -; j_gene: TRBJ2-7; abundance: -; CDR3nt: TGTGCCAGCAGCCTACGTGGGGGGTTGGAGTACGAGCAGTACTTC; CDR3aa: CASSLRGGLEYEQYF
v_gene: TRBV4-3; d_gene: -; j_gene: TRBJ1-1; abundance: -; CDR3nt: TGCGCCAGCAGCCCCGCCCTGGGAGGTACTGAAGCTTTCTTT; CDR3aa: CASSPALGGTEAFF
v_gene: TRBV3-1; d_gene: -; j_gene: TRBJ2-5; abundance: -; CDR3nt: TGTGCCAGCAGCCAAGACGGTCAGGGTAAAGAGACCCAGTACTTC; CDR3aa: CASSQDGQGKETQYF
v_gene: TRBV6-6; d_gene: TRBD2; j_gene: TRBJ2-5; abundance: -; CDR3nt: TGTGCCAGCACTGGGACTAGCGGGGGATTTAAGTACTTC; CDR3aa: CASTGTSGGFKYF
v_gene: TRBV28; d_gene: -; j_gene: TRBJ2-5; abundance: -; CDR3nt: TGTGCCAGCAGTTTACCACAGGGACGGGAGACCCAGTACTTC; CDR3aa: CASSLPQGRETQYF
v_gene: TRBV29-1; d_gene: TRBD1; j_gene: TRBJ1-4; abundance: few; CDR3nt: TGCAGCGTCGCGACAGGGGGCGGTAATGAAAAACTGTTTTTT; CDR3aa: CSVATGGGNEKLFF
v_gene: TRBV6-6; d_gene: TRBD2; j_gene: TRBJ2-3; abundance: -; CDR3nt: TGTGCCTGTTGTTCCCGGGACTACTTAGATACGCAGTATTTT; CDR3aa: CACCSRDYLDTQYF
v_gene: TRBV20-1; d_gene: TRBD2; j_gene: TRBJ2-1; abundance: -; CDR3nt: TGCAGTACTAGAAAATGGGGGGGGAATGAGCAGTTCTTC; CDR3aa: CSTRKWGGNEQFF
v_gene: TRBV7-9; d_gene: TRBD2; j_gene: TRBJ2-1; abundance: -; CDR3nt: TGTGCCAGTGTACCGACTAGCGGGGGGGCCAATGAGCAGTTCTTC; CDR3aa: CASVPTSGGANEQFF
v_gene: TRBV3-1; d_gene: TRBD1; j_gene: TRBJ1-2; abundance: -; CDR3nt: TGTGCCAGCAGCCAGGGGGACAGGAGCGGCTACACCTTC; CDR3aa: CASSQGDRSGYTF
v_gene: TRBV20-1; d_gene: TRBD2; j_gene: TRBJ2-3; abundance: few; CDR3nt: TGCAGTGCTAGAGGGACTAGCTTCAACACAGATACGCAGTATTTT; CDR3aa: CSARGTSFNTDTQYF
v_gene: TRBV25-1; d_gene: TRBD2; j_gene: TRBJ2-7; abundance: -; CDR3nt: TGTGCCAGCAGTGAATTCCCCCCGCCCACGGGACTAGCGGGAGTCTACGAGCAGTACTTC; CDR3aa: CASSEFPPPTGLAGVYEQYF
v_gene: TRBV6-5; d_gene: -; j_gene: TRBJ2-2; abundance: -; CDR3nt: TGTGCCAGCCAGAACAGGGCTTCGACCGGGGAGCTGTTTTTT; CDR3aa: CASQNRASTGELFF
v_gene: TRBV6-2/TRBV6-3; d_gene: -; j_gene: TRBJ2-3; abundance: -; CDR3nt: TGTGCCAGCAGTCAGACAGGCCGAGGCACAGATACGCAGTATTTT; CDR3aa: CASSQTGRGTDTQYF
v_gene: TRBV9; d_gene: -; j_gene: TRBJ1-4; abundance: -; CDR3nt: TGTGCCAGCAGTCATCGAGCAGGGGTTAACGAAAAACTGTTTTTT; CDR3aa: CASSHRAGVNEKLFF
v_gene: TRBV13; d_gene: TRBD2; j_gene: TRBJ2-3; abundance: few; CDR3nt: TGTGCCAGCAGCTTGACTAGCGGGGGGGCTCCAGATACGCAGTATTTT; CDR3aa: CASSLTSGGAPDTQYF
v_gene: TRBV12-3/TRBV12-4; d_gene: -; j_gene: TRBJ2-4; abundance: few; CDR3nt: TGTGCCAGCGGGGGCGCTGGGGAGGACATTCAGTACTTC; CDR3aa: CASGGAGEDIQYF
v_gene: TRBV5-8; d_gene: -; j_gene: TRBJ2-3; abundance: -; CDR3nt: TGTGCCAGCAGCTTGGCACGGCAGGGATCCACAGATACGCAGTATTTT; CDR3aa: CASSLARQGSTDTQYF
v_gene: TRBV7-6; d_gene: -; j_gene: TRBJ2-5; abundance: -; CDR3nt: TGTGCCAGCAGCGACTCGGGATTCCCCCTCCAAGAGACCCAGTACTTC; CDR3aa: CASSDSGFPLQETQYF
v_gene: TRBV5-6; d_gene: TRBD1; j_gene: TRBJ1-1; abundance: -; CDR3nt: TGTGCCAGCAGCTACCGACAGGGGATGAGGACTGAAGCTTTCTTT; CDR3aa: CASSYRQGMRTEAFF
v_gene: TRBV7-9; d_gene: -; j_gene: TRBJ1-4; abundance: -; CDR3nt: TGTGCCAGCAGCTTACAGGGAGCCGCGCATGCAACTAATGAAAAACTGTTTTTT; CDR3aa: CASSLQGAAHATNEKLFF
v_gene: TRBV4-3; d_gene: -; j_gene: TRBJ1-1; abundance: -; CDR3nt: TGCGCCAGCAGCCAAGCCCCCTCCCGAGGAGGCCGGAACACTGAAGCTTTCTTT; CDR3aa: CASSQAPSRGGRNTEAFF
v_gene: TRBV4-2; d_gene: -; j_gene: TRBJ2-1; abundance: -; CDR3nt: TGTGCCAGCAGCCAAGAGGCCGGGATTTCAAATGAGCGGTTCTTC; CDR3aa: CASSQEAGISNERFF
v_gene: TRBV24-1; d_gene: TRBD2; j_gene: TRBJ2-1; abundance: -; CDR3nt: TGTGCCACCAGTGATTTTTCCCTTAGCGGGGGGGCGAACAATGAGCAGTTCTTC; CDR3aa: CATSDFSLSGGANNEQFF
v_gene: TRBV6-1; d_gene: -; j_gene: TRBJ2-1; abundance: -; CDR3nt: TGTGCCAGCAGTGGAGTGGTCGCGACAGGTCGTGGCAATGAGCAGTTCTTC; CDR3aa: CASSGVVATGRGNEQFF
v_gene: TRBV4-3; d_gene: -; j_gene: TRBJ2-3; abundance: few; CDR3nt: TGCGCCAGCAGCCGGGTTGTGGGGGCCGCAGATACGCAGTATTTT; CDR3aa: CASSRVVGAADTQYF
v_gene: TRBV13; d_gene: TRBD1; j_gene: TRBJ2-5; abundance: -; CDR3nt: TGTGCCAGCAGCTCAGGGACAGTAGAAGAGACCCAGTACTTC; CDR3aa: CASSSGTVEETQYF
v_gene: TRBV7-9; d_gene: -; j_gene: TRBJ2-5; abundance: -; CDR3nt: TGTGCCAGCAGCTTAGTAGGGACACATCACCAAGAGACCCAGTACTTC; CDR3aa: CASSLVGTHHQETQYF
v_gene: TRBV5-5; d_gene: TRBD2; j_gene: TRBJ2-5; abundance: -; CDR3nt: TGTGCCAGCAGCTCGGGACTAGTTCAAGAGACCCAGTACTTC; CDR3aa: CASSSGLVQETQYF
v_gene: TRBV24-1; d_gene: -; j_gene: TRBJ2-1; abundance: few; CDR3nt: TGTGCCACCAGTGATTCTCAAATTCTAGCCAATGAGCAGTTCTTC; CDR3aa: CATSDSQILANEQFF
v_gene: TRBV28; d_gene: TRBD1; j_gene: TRBJ2-1; abundance: -; CDR3nt: TGTGCCAGCAGGACTTCGGACAGGGAGCAGTTCTTC; CDR3aa: CASRTSDREQFF
v_gene: TRBV7-2; d_gene: TRBD2; j_gene: TRBJ2-5; abundance: few; CDR3nt: TGTGCCAGTACGGGGGGGCCCGGGGAGACCCAGTACTTC; CDR3aa: CASTGGPGETQYF
v_gene: TRBV12-3/TRBV12-4; d_gene: -; j_gene: TRBJ1-2; abundance: -; CDR3nt: TGTGCCAGCAGTTGGACAGACAGTAACTATGGCTACACCTTC; CDR3aa: CASSWTDSNYGYTF
v_gene: TRBV20-1; d_gene: -; j_gene: TRBJ2-7; abundance: few; CDR3nt: TGCAGTGCTAGATCTACAGGATCCTACGAGCAGTACTTC; CDR3aa: CSARSTGSYEQYF
v_gene: TRBV6-5; d_gene: -; j_gene: TRBJ1-1; abundance: -; CDR3nt: TGTGCCAGCAGTTACTCGGGCAGGGCCCGGCGGGGGACTGAAGCTTTCTTT; CDR3aa: CASSYSGRARRGTEAFF
v_gene: TRBV28; d_gene: TRBD1; j_gene: TRBJ1-2; abundance: -; CDR3nt: TGTGCCAGCAGCTCCCAGGGGGCAGGCAACTATGGCTACACCTTC; CDR3aa: CASSSQGAGNYGYTF
v_gene: TRBV6-2/TRBV6-3; d_gene: TRBD1; j_gene: TRBJ2-3; abundance: -; CDR3nt: TGTGCCAGCAGATCCTCAGGGGGCGCTTCAGATACGCAGTATTTT; CDR3aa: CASRSSGGASDTQYF
v_gene: TRBV29-1; d_gene: TRBD1; j_gene: TRBJ1-2; abundance: -; CDR3nt: TGCAGCATGGAGAGAGGACAGGGGATTGGGTATGGCTACACCTTC; CDR3aa: CSMERGQGIGYGYTF
v_gene: TRBV28; d_gene: TRBD2; j_gene: TRBJ2-5; abundance: few; CDR3nt: TGTGCCAGCAGTGTACTTAGCGGGGGCGAGACCCAGTACTTC; CDR3aa: CASSVLSGGETQYF
v_gene: TRBV5-1; d_gene: -; j_gene: TRBJ2-6; abundance: -; CDR3nt: TGCGCCAGCAGCGGCTTGACAGGCGATTTCTCTGGGGCCAACGTCCTGACTTTC; CDR3aa: CASSGLTGDFSGANVLTF
v_gene: TRBV7-2; d_gene: -; j_gene: TRBJ2-1; abundance: many; CDR3nt: TGTGCCAGCAGCTTAGCCAGGAACAATGAGCAGTTCTTC; CDR3aa: CASSLARNNEQFF
v_gene: TRBV6-1; d_gene: TRBD2; j_gene: TRBJ2-1; abundance: -; CDR3nt: TGTGCCAGCAAGGTACTAGCGACGGACGAGCAGTTCTTC; CDR3aa: CASKVLATDEQFF
v_gene: TRBV9; d_gene: TRBD2; j_gene: TRBJ2-3; abundance: -; CDR3nt: TGTGCCAGCAGCGTGGGGCGGGGGGGCCTATCTATAAGCACAGATACGCAGTATTTT; CDR3aa: CASSVGRGGLSISTDTQYF
v_gene: TRBV2; d_gene: -; j_gene: TRBJ2-6; abundance: -; CDR3nt: TGTGCCAGCACCCTTAGGAGCTCTGGGGCCAACGTCCTGACTTTC; CDR3aa: CASTLRSSGANVLTF
v_gene: TRBV7-8; d_gene: -; j_gene: TRBJ2-5; abundance: -; CDR3nt: TGTGCCAGCAGCTTAGATGGGCTAGCACTCAATGAGCGGTACTTC; CDR3aa: CASSLDGLALNERYF
v_gene: TRBV20-1; d_gene: -; j_gene: TRBJ2-4; abundance: few; CDR3nt: TGCAGTGCAATTCAGGGGATAGCCAAAAACATTCAGTACTTC; CDR3aa: CSAIQGIAKNIQYF
v_gene: TRBV27; d_gene: -; j_gene: TRBJ2-7; abundance: many; CDR3nt: TGTGCCAGCAGTTTCGGGGTAAGCTCCTACGAGCAGTACTTC; CDR3aa: CASSFGVSSYEQYF
v_gene: TRBV28; d_gene: -; j_gene: TRBJ2-1; abundance: -; CDR3nt: TGTGCCACCTCGGGCGGACATACCGCCTCCTACAATGAGCAGTTCTTC; CDR3aa: CATSGGHTASYNEQFF
v_gene: TRBV18; d_gene: -; j_gene: TRBJ2-7; abundance: -; CDR3nt: TGTGCCAGCTCACCACTTAACAAGAAATACGAGCAGTACTTC; CDR3aa: CASSPLNKKYEQYF